This T cell receptor (beta chain) originates from a study of blood T cell repertoires in COVID-19. CDR1 is MDHEN and CDR2 is SYDVKM in the germline V gene. CDR3 length: 17 amino acids. V shed 6 bases and J 1 base; nucleotides not matched to a gene: 11. In the study's own analysis: How many nucleated cells were present was estimated from reference gene primer amplification. The assay was immunoSEQ multiplex PCR, and TCRdb's table has in-frame clones only and misses some. Clonal size and the V and J genes are those of that table, whereas D and trimming came from the DNA. The data hold approximately 10,000 clones, with around 85% observed a single time. This clone has a single count.

The chain links TRBV28 to TRBJ2-1; 8 bases map to TRBD2. This TCR came from a human donor in a cohort sampled during active COVID-19. The sequenced material came from peripheral blood. The CDR3 sequence is CASRRTGTSWSYNEQFF. The CDR3 DNA reads TGTGCCAGCAGACGTACCGGGACTAGTTGGTCCTACAATGAGCAGTTCTTC.